Shown below are 11 T cell receptor beta chains from a single sample sequenced in a study of cytomegalovirus exposure and HLA in healthy donors (dated by TCRdb to about 2017). The library was generated by the immunoSEQ multiplex PCR assay. The immuneACCESS repertoire file appears here via TCRdb, limited to in-frame rearrangements. These files lack a portion of the clones; in checked studies, under half of the deficit traces to unresolved V genes, and the cause of the others is not known. The sample table records 150,000 to 200,000 clones; 85% of these occur just once. About a sixth of the sample lies in the top ten. Sequenced input: PBMCs. The receptors were gathered from a man younger than 30 in good health and CMV-seropositive.

The chain combines TRBV14 with TRBJ1-2; 8 bases are a match to TRBD1. The CDR3 contains 16 residues. The ends lost 2 bases at V and 8 bases at J; junction bases unmatched: 13. CDR1 and CDR2 (germline): SGHDN, FVKESK. CDR3 coding DNA: TGTGCCAGCAGCCAATCAGGCAGGGGGCATGTAAGAGGCTACACCTTC. It yields the protein CASSQSGRGHVRGYTF. The complete variable domain, with remaining parts taken from reference TRBV14 and TRBJ1-2, reads EAGVTQFPSHSVIEKGQTVTLRCDPISGHDNLYWYRRVMGKEIKFLLHFVKESKQDESGMPNNRFLAERTGGTYSTLKVQPAELEDSGVYFCASSQSGRGHVRGYTFGSGTRLTVV.

The chain links TRBV9 to TRBJ2-3; 7 nucleotides align to TRBD2. Germline-derived CDR1 and CDR2 are SGDLS and YYNGEE. The CDR3 is made up of 15 amino acids. V was pared by 4 bases and J by 1 base, with 6 bases of the junction left unmatched. This CDR3 is CASSRSGVGTDTQYF. The CDR3 region has the DNA TGTGCCAGCAGCCGCAGCGGGGTGGGCACAGATACGCAGTATTTT.

The DNA of the CDR3 is TGCGCCAGCAGGGAGGGGCACGAGACCCAGTACTTC. Its translation is CASREGHETQYF. This chain uses TRBV5-1 with TRBJ2-5; weak D call: TRBD2 (6 bases). CDR3 size: 12 residues. The germline gives CDR1 SGHRS, CDR2 YFSETQ. V dropped 5 bases and J dropped 5 bases, with 10 bases sitting between them.

V gene TRBV6-6 combines with J gene TRBJ1-6, with 9 bases that match TRBD1. The ends lost 8 bases at V and 6 bases at J; junction bases unmatched: 2. The CDR3 consists of 13 residues. The germline gives CDR1 MNHNY, CDR2 SVGAGI (reference sequence). The CDR3 is CASWDRANSPLHF. CDR3 nucleotides: TGTGCCAGCTGGGACAGGGCTAATTCACCCCTCCACTTT.

This chain joins TRBV27 and TRBJ2-1, with TRBD2 matching over 11 bases. V shed 2 bases and J 7 bases; nucleotides not matched to a gene: 7. In germline, CDR1 is MNHEY, CDR2 SMNVEV (reference sequence). The CDR3 length is 16 residues. The CDR3 loop is CASSLMLAGGRNEQFF. DNA of the CDR3: TGTGCCAGCAGTTTAATGTTAGCGGGGGGGCGTAATGAGCAGTTCTTC.

The rearrangement uses TRBV6-5 and TRBJ2-6, with 7 bases that match TRBD1. Germline trimming cut 0 bases from V and 2 bases from J; bases unmatched to any gene: 1. The CDR3 is made up of 16 amino acids. Germline values: CDR1 MNHEY, CDR2 SVGAGI. Written as DNA, the CDR3 is TGTGCCAGCAGTTACTCGGGACAGACTGGGGCCAACGTCCTGACTTTC. This codes for CASSYSGQTGANVLTF.

The chain has TRBV28 and TRBJ1-2; TRBD1 aligns across 11 bases. The CDR3 length is 17 residues. Germline-derived CDR1 and CDR2 are MDHEN and SYDVKM. Trimming removed 4 bases from V and 2 bases from J; junction bases left unmatched: 9. In DNA, the CDR3 is TGTGCCAGCAGTTCCCTAATGGACAGGGGGCCGAACTATGGCTACACCTTC. Residues: CASSSLMDRGPNYGYTF.

The chain uses TRBV11-3 and TRBJ2-7; 7 bases fit TRBD2. This CDR3 has 14 residues. The junction had 6 bases not matched to a gene; V was cut back by 5 bases and J by 2 bases. The germline V gene has CDR1 SGHNT and CDR2 YENEEA. CDR3 amino acids: CASSLGGSTYEQYF. In nucleotides, the CDR3 is TGTGCCAGCAGCCTGGGGGGGTCCACCTACGAGCAGTACTTC.

The V and J genes are TRBV2 and TRBJ1-1, with D tentatively TRBD1 (6 bases). Germline loops: CDR1 SNHLY, CDR2 FYNNEI. The CDR3 spans 16 residues. V was trimmed by 5 bases and J by 5 bases, leaving 21 bases between them. The CDR3 DNA reads TGTGCCAGCAGTCACCCCAGGGACAACCCGAGTACTGAAGCTTTCTTT. Amino acid sequence: CASSHPRDNPSTEAFF.

The chain uses TRBV5-1 and TRBJ2-7, with D possibly TRBD1 on 6 matching bases. V was shortened by 4 bases and J by 9 bases, with 23 bases between the two germline ends. The CDR3 sequence is 15 residues long. Germline assignment: CDR1 SGHRS and CDR2 YFSETQ. The CDR3 sequence is CASSQLEQGSETQYF. CDR3 bases: TGCGCCAGCAGCCAATTAGAACAGGGATCTGAGACGCAGTACTTC.

This chain joins TRBV10-1 and TRBJ2-5; 8 bases fit TRBD2. This CDR3 spans 15 amino acids. Germline trimming cut 2 bases from V and 5 bases from J; bases unmatched to any gene: 7. In germline, CDR1 is WNHNN, CDR2 SYGVQD (reference sequence). The CDR3 sequence: CASSETSGVWETQYF. The CDR3 DNA sequence: TGCGCCAGCAGTGAGACTAGCGGAGTTTGGGAGACCCAGTACTTC.